Listed here are 6 T cell receptor beta chains from one sample, sequenced in a study of CD4 T cells in relation to SARS-CoV-2 and coronaviruses. No antigen is known for these receptors. Sequencing used immunoSEQ multiplex PCR; TCRdb keeps in-frame clones, though not all of them. The sample shows 30,000 to 40,000 clones, around 74% of them seen only once. Sequencing was performed on memory CD4+ T cells from PBMCs, cultured in vitro. These receptors all stem from an adult with COVID-19.

The chain couples TRBV30 to TRBJ2-7; D is uncertain. This CDR3 has 11 residues. The germline V and J ends were trimmed by 0 bases and 4 bases, with 4 bases remaining between them. Germline V lookup: CDR1 GTSNPN, CDR2 SVGIG (reference sequence). The CDR3, as DNA: TGTGCCTGGAGTGTGACGTACGAGCAGTACTTC. Its translation is CAWSVTYEQYF.

The chain joins TRBV6-1 to TRBJ2-7, with 12 bases identical to TRBD2. Germline loops: CDR1 MNHNS, CDR2 SASEGT. The CDR3 sequence is 15 residues long. The V and J ends lost 1 base and 2 bases, in that order; junction bases with no gene match: 0. This chain's CDR3 is CASSEGLAGAYEQYF. DNA for the CDR3: TGTGCCAGCAGTGAAGGACTAGCGGGAGCCTACGAGCAGTACTTC.

This clone appeared a single time. The chain's CDR3 is CASSLGTVPYNEQFF. The CDR3 DNA reads as TGTGCCAGCAGCTTGGGGACTGTTCCCTACAATGAGCAGTTCTTC. The chain has TRBV7-6 and TRBJ2-1; D is possibly TRBD2 (6 bases). Germline loops: CDR1 SGHVS, CDR2 FNYEAQ. Trimming left V 3 bases short and J 2 bases short, with 11 bases between. This CDR3 region has 15 residues.

V usage is TRBV7-2 and J usage is TRBJ2-5; D perhaps matches TRBD1 (6 bases). This CDR3 is built from 15 residues. Germline CDR1 SGHTA, CDR2 FQGNSA. Trimming took 4 bases from V and 0 from J, leaving 12 bases between them. As DNA, the CDR3 is TGTGCCAGCAGCTCGCAAGGACAGAACCAAGAGACCCAGTACTTC. Encoded protein: CASSSQGQNQETQYF.

The gene calls are TRBV14 and TRBJ1-1; D remains ambiguous. The CDR3 runs to 13 residues. The V gene lost 2 bases and the J gene lost 0 bases, with 4 bases spanning the gap. Per the germline V gene, CDR1 is SGHDN and CDR2 is FVKESK. This CDR3 is CASSQTLNTEAFF. DNA for the CDR3: TGTGCCAGCAGCCAAACACTGAACACTGAAGCTTTCTTT.

This chain uses TRBV6-4 with TRBJ2-1; the match to TRBD2 covers 10 bases. The germline CDR1 and CDR2 sequences are MRHNA and SNTAGT. This CDR3 contains 17 residues. V shed 0 bases, J shed 13 bases, and the junction held 15 bases outside the gene matches. The CDR3 protein is CASSDSLVKREGPCQFF. The CDR3 DNA is TGTGCCAGCAGTGACTCCCTAGTCAAGCGGGAGGGCCCATGCCAGTTCTTC.